This paragraph reports one T cell receptor (beta chain). Its target is not known. Here immunoSEQ multiplex PCR was the method, and the copy in TCRdb shows in-frame clones only, minus some. Of about 120,000 clones in the sample, approximately 86% were seen once. The entry originates in a study of T cell responses to AZD1222 COVID-19 vaccine. The study, taken as a whole, reports: An increase in Spike-specific TCR breadth and depth was observed after two AZD1222 doses. Reports indicate that nearly half of spike-specific TCRs are directed at unmutated variant regions.

Germline-derived CDR1 and CDR2 are SEHNR and FQNEAQ (reference sequence). Germline trimming cut 5 bases from V and 3 bases from J; bases unmatched to any gene: 10. The CDR3 totals 17 residues. The TCR originated in an adult who received the AZD1222 COVID-19 vaccine. The sequencing used peripheral blood, collected 28 days after the second AZD1222 dose. V gene TRBV7-9 combines with J gene TRBJ2-3, with 11 nucleotides matching TRBD1. Written as DNA, the CDR3 is TGTGCCAGCAGCGATCAAGGGACAGGGGGTTGGACAGATACGCAGTATTTT. Encoded protein: CASSDQGTGGWTDTQYF.